This record covers a single T cell receptor beta chain. What it binds is unknown. Each CDR3 protein is one row after TCRdb ran MiXCR on the RT-PCR reads. The sample has more than 700,000 distinct CDR3 sequences, around 21% seen once; the top ten hold approximately 10%. The data are from a study of response to subunit inactivated influenza vaccine. Regarding the study as a whole: Every seasonal influenza vaccination brings in few new T cells, the authors suggested.

The CDR3 length is 15 residues. Per germline, CDR1 SEHNR and CDR2 FQNEAQ (reference sequence). Trimming took 5 bases from V and 6 from J, leaving 14 bases between them. The J gene is TRBJ2-6, the V gene TRBV7-9; TRBD2 is a possible D gene (7 bases). This receptor was taken from a man aged 50-60 years who received an inactivated influenza vaccine. The sample here was PBMCs from blood, taken around 5 days after vaccination. In DNA form, the CDR3 reads TGTGCCAGCAGCCGAGGGGGGGCATTGGCCAACGTCCTGACTTTC. This translates into CASSRGGALANVLTF.